A single T cell receptor (beta chain) is shown here with its context. Its specificity is not known. The data belong to a study of T cell responses to AZD1222 COVID-19 vaccine. Regarding the study as a whole: Elevations in Spike-specific TCR breadth and depth followed administration of two AZD1222 doses. The span of vaccine-associated CD4 TCRs extended across spike, with dominance at 160-218 and 743-854.

Assay: immunoSEQ multiplex PCR; the TCRdb copy retains only in-frame clones and omits some. Among fewer than 90,000 clones listed, around 91% were seen once. There are 12 residues in the CDR3. CDR1 is LNHDA, CDR2 SQIVND, per germline (reference sequence). With 3 bases removed from V and 5 bases from J, the gap between germline ends came to 8 bases. This chain joins TRBV19 and TRBJ2-7, with D maybe TRBD2 (6 bases). This specimen consisted of peripheral blood, obtained 28 days after the second AZD1222 dose. The sequence came from an adult who received the AZD1222 COVID-19 vaccine. The CDR3 DNA is TGTGCCAGTAGTATCGGGGGTAACGAGCAGTACTTC. Protein: CASSIGGNEQYF.